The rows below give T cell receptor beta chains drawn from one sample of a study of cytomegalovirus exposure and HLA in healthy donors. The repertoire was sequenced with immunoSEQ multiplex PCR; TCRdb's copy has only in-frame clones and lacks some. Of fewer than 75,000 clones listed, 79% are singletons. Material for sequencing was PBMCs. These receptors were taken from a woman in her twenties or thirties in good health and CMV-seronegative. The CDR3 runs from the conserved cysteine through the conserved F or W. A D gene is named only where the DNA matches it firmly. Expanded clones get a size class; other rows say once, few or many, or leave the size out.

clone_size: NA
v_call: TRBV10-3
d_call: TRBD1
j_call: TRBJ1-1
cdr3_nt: TGTGCCATCAGCGGACAGGGGGTAACTGAAGCTTTCTTT
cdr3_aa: CAISGQGVTEAFF

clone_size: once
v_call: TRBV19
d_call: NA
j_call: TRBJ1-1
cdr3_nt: TGTGCCAGTAGTATAGGGGCAGGGAACACTGAAGCTTTCTTT
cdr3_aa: CASSIGAGNTEAFF

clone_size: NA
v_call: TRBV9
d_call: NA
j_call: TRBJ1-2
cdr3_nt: TGTGCCAGCAGCGTAGGGGGCGCCAGGGAAGGCTACACCTTC
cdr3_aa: CASSVGGAREGYTF

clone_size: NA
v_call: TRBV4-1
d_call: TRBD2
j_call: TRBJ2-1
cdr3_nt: TGCGCCAGCAGCCAACTGACTAGCGGGGACAATGAGCAGTTCTTC
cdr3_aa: CASSQLTSGDNEQFF

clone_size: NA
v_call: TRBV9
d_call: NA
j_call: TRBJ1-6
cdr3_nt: TGTGCCAGCAGCGTCCAGGGAGGGAATTCACCCCTCCACTTT
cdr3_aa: CASSVQGGNSPLHF

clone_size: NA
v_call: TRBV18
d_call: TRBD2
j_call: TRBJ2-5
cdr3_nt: TGTGCCAGCTCACCATCGGGGGGAGAGTACCAAGAGACCCAGTACTTC
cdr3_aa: CASSPSGGEYQETQYF

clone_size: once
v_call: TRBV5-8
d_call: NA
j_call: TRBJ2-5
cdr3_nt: TGTGCCAGCAGCTTTTTTGCCAGTCAAGAGACCCAGTACTTC
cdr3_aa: CASSFFASQETQYF

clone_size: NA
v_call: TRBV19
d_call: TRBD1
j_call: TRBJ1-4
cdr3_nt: TGTGCCACTGGGGACAGGGGGCTGGAAAAACTGTTTTTT
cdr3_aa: CATGDRGLEKLFF

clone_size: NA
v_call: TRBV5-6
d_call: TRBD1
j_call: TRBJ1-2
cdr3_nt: TGTGCCAGCCTTCGAGGGACAGGGCATAACTATGGCTACACCTTC
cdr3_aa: CASLRGTGHNYGYTF

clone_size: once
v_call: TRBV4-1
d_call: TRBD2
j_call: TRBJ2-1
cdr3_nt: TGCGCCAGCAGCCAGCCGACTAGCGGGATTGGCAATGAGCAGTTCTTC
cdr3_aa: CASSQPTSGIGNEQFF

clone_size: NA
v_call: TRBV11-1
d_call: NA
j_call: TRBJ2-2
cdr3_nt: TGTGCCAGCAGCTTAGAAGGCGGGAACACCGGGGAGCTGTTTTTT
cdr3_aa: CASSLEGGNTGELFF

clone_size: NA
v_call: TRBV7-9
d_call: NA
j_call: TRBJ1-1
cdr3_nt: TGTGCCAGCAGCCCGCGGGAAAGGATGAACACTGAAGCTTTCTTT
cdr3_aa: CASSPRERMNTEAFF

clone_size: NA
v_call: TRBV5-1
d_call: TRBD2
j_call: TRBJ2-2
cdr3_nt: TGCGCCAGCAGCCCCGGGATGGGAGGGCCCTCCGGGGAGCTGTTTTTT
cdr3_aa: CASSPGMGGPSGELFF

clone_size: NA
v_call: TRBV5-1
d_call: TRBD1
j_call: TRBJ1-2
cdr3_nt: TGCGCCAGCAGCTTGGACAGGGGGCGCGATGGCTACACCTTC
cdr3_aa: CASSLDRGRDGYTF

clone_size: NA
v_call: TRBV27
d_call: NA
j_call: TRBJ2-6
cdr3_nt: TGTGCCACCTGGGACACCGGCTCTGGGGCCAACGTCCTGACTTTC
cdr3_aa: CATWDTGSGANVLTF

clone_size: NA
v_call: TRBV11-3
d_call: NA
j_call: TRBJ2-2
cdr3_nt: TGTGCCAGCAGCTCGAGGCGGTCCACCGGGGAGCTGTTTTTT
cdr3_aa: CASSSRRSTGELFF

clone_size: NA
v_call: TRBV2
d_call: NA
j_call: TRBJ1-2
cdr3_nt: TGTGCCAGCAGTGAAGCCCTACAGGGCAATGGCTACACCTTC
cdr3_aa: CASSEALQGNGYTF